A selection of T cell receptor beta chains follows, all from one sample in a study of monozygotic twins with inflammatory bowel disease. After re-calling the 5' RACE reads, TCRdb lists one entry per CDR3 protein, DNA absent. This table holds approximately 330,000 distinct CDR3 sequences. The sample consisted of blood. These receptors all stem from a human donor with ulcerative colitis or Crohn's disease, or a healthy co-twin of an affected twin (not recorded which). The CDR3 runs from the conserved cysteine through the conserved F or W.

CDR3	V	J
CASSSPGQSYEQYF	TRBV5-1	TRBJ2-7
CSASRDRGPYSYEQYF	TRBV20-1	TRBJ2-7
CASSYPGRNANTGELFF	TRBV6-2/TRBV6-3	TRBJ2-2
CASSLGQGGSEQFF	TRBV5-1	TRBJ2-1
CASSLVTSGGAYEWYEQFF	TRBV4-2	TRBJ2-1
CASSFRPRDEKLFF	TRBV12-3/TRBV12-4	TRBJ1-4
CASSLDGTNNEQFF	TRBV7-2	TRBJ2-1
CASSPTRGDNEQFF	TRBV18	TRBJ2-1
CASVIAGGTSYEQYF	TRBV7-2	TRBJ2-7
CASSLEDRAAFNEKLFF	TRBV5-1	TRBJ1-4
CASSRRDRGGYGYTF	TRBV4-1	TRBJ1-2
CASRVSSGGFGGELFF	TRBV7-2	TRBJ2-2
CASSPNAGNTLYF	TRBV12-3/TRBV12-4	TRBJ1-3
CASSLDGSADTQYF	TRBV7-8	TRBJ2-3
CASSLFLGKADTQYF	TRBV28	TRBJ2-3
CASSLGILRDEQYF	TRBV5-1	TRBJ2-7
CASSLSRRNTEAFF	TRBV11-2	TRBJ1-1
CASSRTSGHLGSYEQYF	TRBV5-6	TRBJ2-7
CASRSDQGPTGELFF	TRBV7-3	TRBJ2-2
CASRSTGGWQQTQYF	TRBV5-1	TRBJ2-5
CSVERGGEAFF	TRBV29-1	TRBJ1-1
CASSPTGGAAGYTF	TRBV12-3/TRBV12-4	TRBJ1-2
CASSQSGGGGMNTEAFF	TRBV16	TRBJ1-1
CAISESIGAPSPLHF	TRBV10-3	TRBJ1-6
CASSLGVEGPAKNIQYF	TRBV7-9	TRBJ2-4
CASSKTLLGYEQYF	TRBV6-1	TRBJ2-7
CASSSTDGNTIYF	TRBV6-5	TRBJ1-3
CASSLRSTEAFF	TRBV7-8	TRBJ1-1
CASSLKTSGGHEQYF	TRBV7-2	TRBJ2-7
CASSSDGATNEKLFF	TRBV7-2	TRBJ1-4
CASSQEGTGPYEQYF	TRBV4-1	TRBJ2-7
CASSRGGYYDEQYF	TRBV19	TRBJ2-7
CASNPSVGDTQYF	TRBV28	TRBJ2-3
CASSLIPDSPLHF	TRBV14	TRBJ1-6
CASRSTGASYNEQFF	TRBV6-1	TRBJ2-1
CASSLDGGRRTGELFF	TRBV11-3	TRBJ2-2
CAAERDSGNTIYF	TRBV30	TRBJ1-3
CASSPGTLGRGDEQFF	TRBV4-1	TRBJ2-1
CASSLEDFDRGTDYGYTF	TRBV5-1	TRBJ1-2
CASSGNQGAVETQYF	TRBV5-1	TRBJ2-5
CASSRTGEQFF	TRBV6-5	TRBJ2-1
CASSSHTLREGTDTQYF	TRBV7-8	TRBJ2-3
CASRPRLGAYEQYF	TRBV6-1	TRBJ2-7
CASSQQTTYEQYF	TRBV4-3	TRBJ2-7
CASSPGRTENEKLFF	TRBV7-9	TRBJ1-4